This TCR beta chain was recorded in a study of regulatory T cells in long-lasting Graves disease. Regarding the study as a whole: Analysis covered peripheral blood alone, not thyroid tissue.

As to this clonotype: Antigen: not known. With a much larger clone just one base away, this may be a read error.

Library construction for TCR beta used iRepertoire HTBI primers and Arm-PCR of CDR3 regions. In TCRdb, the multiplex PCR reads were re-called with MiXCR into one record per CDR3 protein. Here the sample spans 530,000 or so distinct CDR3 sequences, about 16% being singletons. Time point here: newly diagnosed GD, antithyroid drugs for less than 3 months. RNA from PBMCs was the source of the TCR library. Graves' disease diagnosis followed American Thyroid Association guidelines. This sample also belongs to another study, concerning T cells in Graves' hyperthyroidism and ophthalmopathy.

The TCR sequence derives from a man younger than 35 with Graves disease. The source material was peripheral blood mononuclear cells (PBMCs), sampled at new diagnosis, from a patient treated with antithyroid drugs.

CDR3: CASSYAGAVQLEQFF. The CDR3 DNA reads as TGTGCCAGCAGTTACGCGGGAGCGGTCCAACTCGAGCAGTTCTTC. V is TRBV27 and J is TRBJ2-1; 7 positions agree with TRBD2. The CDR3 has 15 residues. Germline lookup yields CDR1 MNHEY and CDR2 SMNVEV (reference sequence). V shed 4 bases and J 10 bases; nucleotides not matched to a gene: 13.